This T cell receptor beta chain was captured by sequencing in a study of blood T cell repertoires in COVID-19. The wider study: Acute-phase and convalescent COVID-19 samples originated in the United States, Italy and Spain. PBMCs, B-cell-depleted T cells, or T cells were the source of the cDNA or gDNA that made up the material.

Only one count was recorded for this clone. In the original analysis: Estimates of nucleated cell counts were drawn from the amplification of reference gene primers. Repertoires were generated with immunoSEQ multiplex PCR, while TCRdb's copy carries only in-frame clones and drops some. V and J calls and clone size are copied from that table; D and trimming were computed from the DNA. Of 250,000 or so clones listed, about 89% were seen once; the top ten hold over 8%. Sequences were obtained from peripheral blood. The origin of this receptor is a man in his forties with active or convalescent COVID-19.

The DNA for the CDR3 is TGTGCCAGCAGGCGGACTAGCGGGGGCTGGGAGACCCAGTACTTC. It yields the protein CASRRTSGGWETQYF. This rearrangement joins TRBV6-5 to TRBJ2-5; 13 bases map to TRBD2. J gave up 5 bases and V 6 bases, and 6 bases lay outside the gene matches. This CDR3 is built from 15 residues. Germline CDR1 reads MNHEY; CDR2 reads SVGAGI.